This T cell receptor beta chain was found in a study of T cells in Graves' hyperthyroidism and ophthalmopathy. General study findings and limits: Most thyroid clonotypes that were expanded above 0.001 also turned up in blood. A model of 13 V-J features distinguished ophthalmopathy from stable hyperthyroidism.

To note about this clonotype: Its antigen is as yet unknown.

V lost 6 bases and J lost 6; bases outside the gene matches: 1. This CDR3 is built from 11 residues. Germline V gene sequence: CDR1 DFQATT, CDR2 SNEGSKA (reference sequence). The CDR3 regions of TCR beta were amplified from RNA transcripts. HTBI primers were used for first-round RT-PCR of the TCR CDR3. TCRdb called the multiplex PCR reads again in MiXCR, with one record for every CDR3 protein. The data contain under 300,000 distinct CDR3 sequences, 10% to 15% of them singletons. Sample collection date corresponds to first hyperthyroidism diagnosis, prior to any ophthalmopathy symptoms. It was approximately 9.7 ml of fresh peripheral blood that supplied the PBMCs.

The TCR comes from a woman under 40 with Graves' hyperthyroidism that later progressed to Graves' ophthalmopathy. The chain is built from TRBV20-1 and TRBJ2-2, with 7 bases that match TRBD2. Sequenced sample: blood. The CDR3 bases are TGCAGTGCCCTAGCGGCCGGGGAGCTGTTTTTT. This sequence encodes CSALAAGELFF.